This passage covers 6 T cell receptor beta chains from one sample sequenced in a study of neurological immune-mediated disorders (dated by TCRdb to between 2017 and 2020). Libraries were made using 5' RACE. Sequenced on an Illumina HiSeq 2500. Using fastp trimming at Q25 and MiXCR clonotype assembly, TCRdb reanalyzed the public sequencing data and kept in-frame beta chains. Every distinct CDR3 protein forms one entry, paired with its most common genes and DNA. This sample holds under 85,000 distinct CDR3 sequences; 13% to 15% were observed only once. In total, the top ten clones hold nearly 7% of the sample. The sequenced sample was PBMCs. The receptor set was obtained from a woman aged 50 to 65 in good health.

This clonotype was detected many times. V usage is TRBV5-1 and J usage is TRBJ2-7; 7 bases match TRBD1. Germline V gene lookup returns CDR1 SGHRS and CDR2 YFSETQ. The CDR3 has 15 amino acids. Trimming at V came to 3 bases and at J to 5 bases, leaving 11 bases not matched to a gene. Here the CDR3 reads CASSSGINRGDEQYF. The CDR3 region has the DNA TGCGCCAGCAGCTCCGGTATTAACAGGGGTGACGAGCAGTACTTC.

This clonotype was detected ten times or more. This chain links TRBV12-3 or TRBV12-4 with TRBJ1-6, with D maybe TRBD1 (5 bases). This CDR3 spans 14 amino acids. Trimming left V 3 bases short and J 10 bases short, with 13 bases between. The CDR3 loop reads CASSLVWGESPLHF. The CDR3 DNA follows: TGTGCCAGCAGTTTGGTATGGGGGGAATCACCCCTCCACTTT.

In this sample, this clonotype turned up a few times. This chain links TRBV15 with TRBJ1-5; D remains ambiguous. This CDR3 is built from 14 residues. Deletions cut 6 bases from V and 0 bases from J, with 9 bases between. Per the germline V gene, CDR1 is LNHNV and CDR2 is YYDKDF (reference sequence). CDR3 in DNA: TGTGCCACCAGTCTTCGATATAGCAATCAGCCCCAGCATTTT. Amino acid sequence: CATSLRYSNQPQHF.

This clonotype appeared many times. The rearrangement uses TRBV6-1 and TRBJ1-4, with 7 bases matching TRBD1. The CDR3 has 15 residues. The junction had 10 bases not matched to a gene; V was cut back by 7 bases and J by 5 bases. Germline V gene lookup returns CDR1 MNHNS and CDR2 SASEGT. For the CDR3, the DNA is TGTGCCAGCATCGAGTACGGGACAGCAAATGAAAAACTGTTTTTT. Translated: CASIEYGTANEKLFF.

This clonotype was observed at least ten times. The chain couples TRBV20-1 to TRBJ2-3, with 7 bases identical to TRBD2. Germline V CDR1 and CDR2: DFQATT, SNEGSKA (reference sequence). This CDR3 comprises 14 residues. Trimming took 6 bases from V and 3 from J; bases not matched to a gene: 9. The CDR3 region is CSARYSSGTDTQYF. For the CDR3, the DNA is TGCAGTGCCCGCTATTCTAGCGGAACAGATACGCAGTATTTT.

The V gene is TRBV7-9, the J gene TRBJ2-5; no definite D call. The germline V and J ends were trimmed by 2 bases and 5 bases, with 12 bases remaining between them. Germline loops: CDR1 SEHNR, CDR2 FQNEAQ (reference sequence). The CDR3 contains 14 residues. The CDR3: CASSLHPAYETQYF. The DNA of the CDR3 is TGTGCCAGCAGCTTACATCCAGCGTACGAGACCCAGTACTTC.